This is a list of T cell receptor beta chains from one sample in a study of regulatory T cells in long-lasting Graves disease. In TCRdb, the multiplex PCR reads were re-called with MiXCR into one record per CDR3 protein. The data show about 430,000 distinct CDR3 sequences, with 20% to 25% seen just once and around 15% held by the top ten. Sequenced here: peripheral blood mononuclear cells (PBMCs), sampled when the disease was refractory, from a patient treated with antithyroid drugs. The receptors shown here come from a female donor with Graves disease. Each CDR3 is given without its conserved first and last residue.

v_gene	j_gene	CDR3aa
TRBV12-3/TRBV12-4	TRBJ1-2	ASILGRDRRSNYGYT
TRBV7-9	TRBJ1-4	ASSLPKWGDRTPEKLF
TRBV7-9	TRBJ2-1	ASSESRGAYYNEQF
TRBV29-1	TRBJ1-2	SAGGYT
TRBV20-1	TRBJ2-1	SAREQGRSGSSYNEQF
TRBV12-3/TRBV12-4	TRBJ2-5	ASSLEVTGGQETQY
TRBV7-8	TRBJ2-4	ASSLDPLSRPKY
TRBV7-2	TRBJ2-2	ASSPSGTTNTGELF
TRBV7-3	TRBJ2-2	ASSSSHTGELF
TRBV12-3/TRBV12-4	TRBJ2-7	ASSSRGSSYEQY
TRBV10-3	TRBJ1-2	AISGSGQGSYGYT
TRBV20-1	TRBJ1-5	SASCTGGNQPQH
TRBV20-1	TRBJ2-7	SSKPGLEQY
TRBV28	TRBJ2-5	ASSQETQY
TRBV29-1	TRBJ1-1	SVGGTGGVSSTEAF
TRBV12-3/TRBV12-4	TRBJ2-2	ASSLPAHTGELF
TRBV20-1	TRBJ1-6	SARGGDLYNSPLH
TRBV7-9	TRBJ1-1	ASSFSTDEAF
TRBV3-1	TRBJ2-5	ASSQAGRGGGAQETQY
TRBV20-1	TRBJ1-2	SAPGQTNYGYT
TRBV6-5	TRBJ2-5	ASSYSTTGGETQY
TRBV20-1	TRBJ1-5	SARDTQSHQPQH
TRBV5-4	.	ASSLRAGAQETQY
TRBV11-2	TRBJ2-7	ASSQVYSYEQY
TRBV2	TRBJ2-2	ASSALRDAPRGGELF
TRBV13	TRBJ1-1	ASSMTVNTEAF
TRBV6-1	TRBJ2-2	ASRQGWNTGELF
TRBV6-5	TRBJ1-1	ASSYMNTEAF
TRBV30	TRBJ2-4	AWSRGVDIQY
TRBV6-8	TRBJ2-3	ASSYSTRVNTDTQY
TRBV20-1	TRBJ2-2	SAGGGLENTGELF
TRBV10-3	TRBJ2-7	AISGSTGGAYEQY
TRBV29-1	TRBJ1-2	SVEVGHSYGYT
TRBV3-1	TRBJ2-5	ASSSTSDRETQY
TRBV7-8	TRBJ1-5	ASSLVARGGRQPQH
TRBV28	TRBJ2-1	ASSFGDRGRVYNEQF
TRBV7-3	TRBJ2-1	ASSLSTYNEQF
TRBV4-1	TRBJ1-1	ASSRALGTEAF
TRBV28	TRBJ1-5	AILKGGSGNQPQH
TRBV6-5	TRBJ1-1	ASSYTLGDSEAF
TRBV5-8	TRBJ1-1	ASRARDRNTEAF
TRBV29-1	TRBJ2-7	SVEEGTSSYEQY
TRBV10-3	TRBJ1-5	AINSGLDQPQH
TRBV12-3/TRBV12-4	TRBJ2-1	ASSPLSLAANNEQF
TRBV5-5	TRBJ1-4	ASSLTGTENEKLF
TRBV11-2	TRBJ2-3	ASSLQGDTQY